The 18 T cell receptor beta chains below all came from one sample that was sequenced in a study of blood T cell repertoires in COVID-19. The repertoire was sequenced with immunoSEQ multiplex PCR; TCRdb's copy has only in-frame clones and lacks some. Of some 670,000 clones listed, 85% to 90% were seen once; the top ten hold 0.2% to 0.3%. Sequenced: peripheral blood. The receptor source for this set is a woman aged 18-30 years with acute or convalescent COVID-19.

This clone was seen a handful of times. This chain's CDR3 is CSVQRGVESTEAFF. CDR3 DNA: TGCAGCGTCCAACGGGGGGTGGAGAGCACTGAAGCTTTCTTT. The genes are TRBV29-1 and TRBJ1-1; maybe TRBD1 (5 bases). The CDR3 consists of 14 residues. Germline CDR1 is SQVTM and CDR2 is ANQGSEA. The ends were cut back, 6 bases at V and 4 bases at J, with 18 bases in the middle.

The rearrangement links TRBV5-1 to TRBJ1-2; no clear D. Trimming stripped 0 bases from V and 2 bases from J, with 17 bases between. Looked up from germline, CDR1 is SGHRS and CDR2 is YFSETQ. This CDR3 is 17 amino acids long. CDR3 bases: TGCGCCAGCAGCTTGGTCGCAGGCCCGTCTGTAAACTATGGCTACACCTTC. Its translation is CASSLVAGPSVNYGYTF.

The chain recombines TRBV4-1 with TRBJ2-2, with a possible D match to TRBD1 (5 bases). Germline V gene sequence: CDR1 MGHRA, CDR2 YSYEKL. The ends were cut back, 1 base at V and 3 bases at J, with 9 bases in the middle. CDR3 length: 15 residues. The CDR3 DNA reads as TGCGCCAGCAGCCAAGTCTCCAGGGACACCGGGGAGCTGTTTTTT. Translated, it gives CASSQVSRDTGELFF.

The chain joins TRBV5-5 to TRBJ1-2; D may be TRBD1 (5 bases). The CDR3 consists of 13 residues. Germline-derived CDR1 and CDR2 are SGHKS and YYEKEE (reference sequence). With 1 base removed from V and 4 bases from J, the gap between germline ends came to 8 bases. DNA of the CDR3: TGTGCCAGCAGCTTGCAGGGCGCCTATGGCTACACCTTC. It yields the protein CASSLQGAYGYTF. The complete variable domain, with remaining parts taken from reference TRBV5-5 and TRBJ1-2, reads DAGVTQSPTHLIKTRGQQVTLRCSPISGHKSVSWYQQVLGQGPQFIFQYYEKEERGRGNFPDRFSARQFPNYSSELNVNALLLGDSALYLCASSLQGAYGYTFGSGTRLTVV.

V gene TRBV9 combines with J gene TRBJ2-7; TRBD1 might be the D (6 bases). The CDR3 extends over 18 amino acids. CDR1 is SGDLS, CDR2 YYNGEE, per germline. The V end was cut by 0 bases, the J end by 0 bases, with 19 bases between. CDR3: CASSVGMRGRTHSYEQYF. The DNA of the CDR3 is TGTGCCAGCAGCGTAGGTATGAGGGGGAGAACCCACTCCTACGAGCAGTACTTC. Supplemented by reference TRBV9 and TRBJ2-7, the full variable domain reads DSGVTQTPKHLITATGQRVTLRCSPRSGDLSVYWYQQSLDQGLQFLIQYYNGEERAKGNILERFSAQQFPDLHSELNLSSLELGDSALYFCASSVGMRGRTHSYEQYFGPGTRLTVT.

The V call is TRBV6-5, the J call TRBJ1-1; a possible D gene is TRBD1 (6 bases). V was pared by 0 bases and J by 4 bases, with 12 bases between. This CDR3 region has 15 residues. Germline V gene sequence: CDR1 MNHEY, CDR2 SVGAGI. CDR3 coding DNA: TGTGCCAGCAGTTACTCGCGCCAGGGGCGCACTGAAGCTTTCTTT. It encodes CASSYSRQGRTEAFF.

The rearrangement uses TRBV6-6 and TRBJ2-1, with D maybe TRBD1 (6 bases). The V gene's germline CDR1 is MNHNY and CDR2 SVGAGI (reference sequence). The ends were cut back, 2 bases at V and 0 bases at J, with 11 bases in the middle. The CDR3 consists of 16 residues. CDR3 amino acids: CASSYHRASSYNEQFF. The CDR3 region has the DNA TGTGCCAGCAGTTACCACAGGGCTAGCTCCTACAATGAGCAGTTCTTC.

The rearrangement joins TRBV28 to TRBJ1-5; D gene uncertain. Germline lookup yields CDR1 MDHEN and CDR2 SYDVKM. CDR3 length: 14 amino acids. The V gene lost 10 bases and the J gene lost 3 bases, with 16 bases spanning the gap. The CDR3 region has the DNA TGTGCCACCAACGAGGGAGTTTACAATCAGCCCCAGCATTTT. Translating gives CATNEGVYNQPQHF.

The V call is TRBV6-6, the J call TRBJ1-1, with D possibly being TRBD1 (6 bases). The CDR3 extends over 14 amino acids. The V and J ends lost 3 bases and 5 bases respectively, with 13 bases between them. Looked up from germline, CDR1 is MNHNY and CDR2 is SVGAGI (reference sequence). The DNA for the CDR3 is TGTGCCAGCAGTTATGGGGGGGCAGAGACTGAAGCTTTCTTT. It codes for CASSYGGAETEAFF.

The rearrangement joins TRBV5-1 to TRBJ1-1; 8 nucleotides align to TRBD1. The CDR3 is 14 amino acids. Germline assignment: CDR1 SGHRS and CDR2 YFSETQ. The ends lost 4 bases at V and 4 bases at J; junction bases unmatched: 6. The CDR3 sequence is CASSAGQAPTEAFF. Here the CDR3 DNA reads TGCGCCAGCAGCGCGGGACAGGCGCCCACTGAAGCTTTCTTT.

This chain joins TRBV25-1 and TRBJ1-1; tentatively, D is TRBD1 (5 bases). The CDR3 consists of 14 residues. V was shortened by 1 base and J by 5 bases, with 11 bases between the two germline ends. The germline CDR1 and CDR2 sequences are MGHDK and SYGVNS. CDR3 nucleotides: TGTGCCAGCAGTGAATTACTGGGGGGGACTGAAGCTTTCTTT. Translating gives CASSELLGGTEAFF.

V and J are TRBV5-4 and TRBJ1-2; TRBD1 agrees at 8 bases. Germline assignment: CDR1 SGHNT and CDR2 YYREEE (reference sequence). The V gene end was trimmed by 4 bases and the J gene end by 3 bases; junction bases not matched to a gene: 8. The CDR3 totals 15 residues. CDR3: CASSARLTGDYGYTF. DNA of the CDR3: TGTGCCAGCAGCGCCCGACTGACAGGGGACTATGGCTACACCTTC. Filled out from reference TRBV5-4 and TRBJ1-2, the complete variable domain reads ETGVTQSPTHLIKTRGQQVTLRCSSQSGHNTVSWYQQALGQGPQFIFQYYREEENGRGNFPPRFSGLQFPNYSSELNVNALELDDSALYLCASSARLTGDYGYTFGSGTRLTVV.

V is TRBV6-5 and J is TRBJ1-4, with a weak D call TRBD1 (5 bases). The CDR3 is made up of 14 amino acids. V was trimmed by 1 base and J by 8 bases, leaving 11 bases between them. Germline V gene sequence: CDR1 MNHEY, CDR2 SVGAGI. In DNA, the CDR3 is TGTGCCAGCAGTTACTTTCAGGGAGGGGAAAAACTGTTTTTT. It is translated as CASSYFQGGEKLFF.

The chain couples TRBV4-3 to TRBJ1-3, with a possible D match to TRBD1 (6 bases). V lost 1 base and J lost 1, with 11 bases in between. CDR1 is LGHNA, CDR2 YSLEER, per germline. This CDR3 has 16 amino acids. For the CDR3, the DNA is TGCGCCAGCAGCCAAGGGTTGGGGGCTTCTGGAAACACCATATATTTT. Protein sequence: CASSQGLGASGNTIYF.

This sequence joins TRBV19 and TRBJ1-4; 8 bases are shared with TRBD1. V shed 7 bases and J 5 bases; nucleotides not matched to a gene: 3. Per the germline V gene, CDR1 is LNHDA and CDR2 is SQIVND (reference sequence). This CDR3 comprises 13 residues. The CDR3 coding sequence is TGTGCCAGTACTCGGACAGGGAATGAAAAACTGTTTTTT. Amino acid sequence: CASTRTGNEKLFF.

The chain carries TRBV19 and TRBJ2-5; unclear D gene. Germline loops: CDR1 LNHDA, CDR2 SQIVND (reference sequence). Trimming removed 2 bases from V and 2 bases from J, with 15 bases in between. The CDR3 loop spans 16 amino acids. The CDR3 loop is CASSIRGIAGQETQYF. The DNA of the CDR3 is TGTGCCAGTAGTATACGTGGTATTGCAGGTCAAGAGACCCAGTACTTC.

This clone was counted once. The chain uses TRBV18 and TRBJ2-7; 11 bases are a match to TRBD1. The CDR3 contains 14 residues. With V trimmed by 5 bases and J by 7 bases, 7 bases remained unmatched. Germline loops: CDR1 KGHSH, CDR2 LQKENI. CDR3 sequence: CASSSGQGAWEQYF. DNA of the CDR3: TGTGCCAGCTCATCCGGACAGGGGGCTTGGGAGCAGTACTTC.

This rearrangement joins TRBV4-1 to TRBJ2-3, with D maybe TRBD2 (5 bases). Deletions cut 1 base from V and 2 bases from J, with 7 bases between. This CDR3 comprises 14 residues. Germline values: CDR1 MGHRA, CDR2 YSYEKL. CDR3 amino acids: CASSQGLYTDTQYF. CDR3 nucleotides: TGCGCCAGCAGCCAAGGACTATACACAGATACGCAGTATTTT.